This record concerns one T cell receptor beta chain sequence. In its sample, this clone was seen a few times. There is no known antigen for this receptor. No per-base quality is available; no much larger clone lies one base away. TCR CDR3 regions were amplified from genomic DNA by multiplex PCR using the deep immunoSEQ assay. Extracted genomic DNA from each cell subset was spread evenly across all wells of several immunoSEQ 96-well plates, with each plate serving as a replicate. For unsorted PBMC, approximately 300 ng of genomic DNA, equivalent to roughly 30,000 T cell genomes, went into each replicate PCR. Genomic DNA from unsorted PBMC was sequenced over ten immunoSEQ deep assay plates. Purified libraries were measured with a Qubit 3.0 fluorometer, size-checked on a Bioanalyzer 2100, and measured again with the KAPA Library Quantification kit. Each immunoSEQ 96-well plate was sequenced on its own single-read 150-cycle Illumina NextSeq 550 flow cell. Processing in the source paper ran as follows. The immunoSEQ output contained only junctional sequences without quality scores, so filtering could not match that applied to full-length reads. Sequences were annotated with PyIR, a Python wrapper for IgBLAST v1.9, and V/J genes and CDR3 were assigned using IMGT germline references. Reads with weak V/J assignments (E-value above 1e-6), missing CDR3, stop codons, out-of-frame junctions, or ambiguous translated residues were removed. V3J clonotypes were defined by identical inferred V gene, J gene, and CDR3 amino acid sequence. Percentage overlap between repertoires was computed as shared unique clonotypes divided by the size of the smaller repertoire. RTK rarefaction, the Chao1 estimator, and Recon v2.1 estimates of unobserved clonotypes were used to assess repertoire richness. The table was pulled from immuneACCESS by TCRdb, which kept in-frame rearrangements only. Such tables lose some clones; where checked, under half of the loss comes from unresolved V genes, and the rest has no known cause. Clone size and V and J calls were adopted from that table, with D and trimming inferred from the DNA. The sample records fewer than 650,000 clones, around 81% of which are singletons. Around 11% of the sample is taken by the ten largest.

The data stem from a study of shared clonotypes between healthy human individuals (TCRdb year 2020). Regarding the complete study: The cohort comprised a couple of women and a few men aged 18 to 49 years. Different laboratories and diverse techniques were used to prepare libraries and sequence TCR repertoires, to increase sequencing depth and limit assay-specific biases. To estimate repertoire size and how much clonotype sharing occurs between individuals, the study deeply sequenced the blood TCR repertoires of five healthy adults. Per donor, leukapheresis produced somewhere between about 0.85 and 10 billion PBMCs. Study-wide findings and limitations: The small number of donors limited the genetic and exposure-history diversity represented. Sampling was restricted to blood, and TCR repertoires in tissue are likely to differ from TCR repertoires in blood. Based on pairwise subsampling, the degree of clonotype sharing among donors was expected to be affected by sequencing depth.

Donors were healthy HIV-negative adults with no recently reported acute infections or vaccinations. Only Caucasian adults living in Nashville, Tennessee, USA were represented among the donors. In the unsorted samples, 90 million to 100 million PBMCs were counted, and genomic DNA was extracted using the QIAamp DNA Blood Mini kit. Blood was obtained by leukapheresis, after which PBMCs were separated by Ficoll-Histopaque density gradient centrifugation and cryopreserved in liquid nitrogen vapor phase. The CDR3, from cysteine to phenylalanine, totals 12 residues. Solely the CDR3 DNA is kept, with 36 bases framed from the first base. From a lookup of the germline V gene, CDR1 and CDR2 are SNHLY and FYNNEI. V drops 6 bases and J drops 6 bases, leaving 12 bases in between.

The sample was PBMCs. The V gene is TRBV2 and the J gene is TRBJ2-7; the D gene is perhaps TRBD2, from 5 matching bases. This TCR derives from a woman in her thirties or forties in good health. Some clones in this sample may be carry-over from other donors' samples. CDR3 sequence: CASSGLAPEQYF. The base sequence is TGTGCCAGCAGCGGTCTAGCTCCCGAGCAGTACTTC.